A selection of T cell receptor beta chains follows, all from one sample in a study of cytotoxic CD8 clonotypes in ibrutinib-treated CLL. TCRdb's copy holds only in-frame clones and misses some; the assay was immunoSEQ multiplex PCR. Among almost 45,000 clones, roughly three quarters were seen once, and the ten largest hold about 13%. The sample consisted of PBMCs, taken after 12 months of ibrutinib treatment. The receptors were sampled from a human donor with chronic lymphocytic leukemia. Both conserved end residues are part of each CDR3. The D gene is left open where the match is weak.

J gene	D gene	CDR3 length	V gene	CDR3 protein
TRBJ2-7	-	14	TRBV6-6	CASRPDQSSYEQYF
TRBJ2-7	-	11	TRBV20-1	CSARGGYEQYF
TRBJ2-3	-	16	TRBV7-2	CASSRTAPTRGDTQYF
TRBJ2-2	TRBD2	13	TRBV10-2	CASKLAGTGELFF
TRBJ2-3	TRBD2	16	TRBV5-1	CASSQLAGGGPDTQYF
TRBJ2-7	TRBD2	14	TRBV10-1	CASSVGLAGNEQYF
TRBJ2-3	-	14	TRBV12-5	CASGAGLSTDTQYF
TRBJ1-1	-	14	TRBV27	CASSLGTSVDEAFF
TRBJ2-2	-	13	TRBV10-1	CASSELAAGELFF
TRBJ2-3	TRBD1	15	TRBV9	CASSVGGTGPDTQYF
TRBJ2-4	-	15	TRBV29-1	CSVESGEGAKNIQYF
TRBJ1-1	-	17	TRBV19	CASSKQGFSSRDTEAFF
TRBJ1-2	-	15	TRBV19	CASSIDQGSLYGYTF
TRBJ2-7	-	15	TRBV7-9	CASSLENRPAYEQYF
TRBJ2-1	-	12	TRBV10-2	CASSERLNEQFF
TRBJ2-2	TRBD2	16	TRBV5-1	CASSFGSGRRTGELFF
TRBJ2-1	TRBD1	17	TRBV19	CASSIVSPDRDGNEQFF
TRBJ2-2	TRBD1	14	TRBV29-1	CSVVGTANTGELFF
TRBJ1-2	-	16	TRBV7-2	CASSPSWLPQDYGYTF
TRBJ2-2	TRBD1	17	TRBV27	CASSRQGTGTNSGELFF